A single sample is the source of the 29 T cell receptor beta chains below, sequenced in a study of T cell responses to AZD1222 COVID-19 vaccine. Libraries were prepared by immunoSEQ multiplex PCR; TCRdb keeps only in-frame clonotypes and omits some of them. The repertoire holds under 150,000 clones, roughly 91% seen once, with 5.1% in the top ten. Sequencing used peripheral blood, obtained on day 0 of AZD1222 vaccination. The receptors were gathered from an adult in good health.

The chain carries TRBV5-4 and TRBJ2-7; perhaps TRBD2 as D (5 bases). This CDR3 spans 17 amino acids. The V gene's germline CDR1 is SGHNT and CDR2 YYREEE (reference sequence). The V end was cut by 2 bases, the J end by 3 bases, with 21 bases between. The chain's CDR3 is CASSFLPTRTRLYEQYF. The CDR3 nucleotides read TGTGCCAGCAGCTTCCTACCCACGCGGACTCGTCTCTACGAGCAGTACTTC. Full variable domain (remainder filled in from reference TRBV5-4 and TRBJ2-7): ETGVTQSPTHLIKTRGQQVTLRCSSQSGHNTVSWYQQALGQGPQFIFQYYREEENGRGNFPPRFSGLQFPNYSSELNVNALELDDSALYLCASSFLPTRTRLYEQYFGPGTRLTVT.

V gene TRBV7-2 combines with J gene TRBJ1-5, with D possibly TRBD1 on 6 matching bases. Per germline, CDR1 SGHTA and CDR2 FQGNSA. The CDR3 totals 13 residues. Trimming cost V 2 bases and J 7 bases, with 9 bases left between them. The CDR3 bases are TGTGCCAGCAGCTTAAGGGGGGTACAGCCCCAGCATTTT. It codes for CASSLRGVQPQHF.

DNA of the CDR3: TGTGCCAGCAGCACCAGCGGACTGGCGCCGGGGGAGCAGTACTTC. Translating gives CASSTSGLAPGEQYF. The gene calls are TRBV9 and TRBJ2-7; maybe TRBD2 (5 bases). The CDR3 has 15 residues. Germline values: CDR1 SGDLS, CDR2 YYNGEE. V gave up 4 bases and J gave up 7 bases, with 21 bases separating them.

The V call is TRBV7-9, the J call TRBJ2-7, with 8 bases fitting TRBD1. Germline V gives CDR1 SEHNR, CDR2 FQNEAQ (reference sequence). V shed 4 bases, J shed 2 bases, and the junction held 7 bases outside the gene matches. The CDR3 runs 15 residues. The CDR3 region is CASSSDRGGPYEQYF. CDR3 nucleotide sequence: TGTGCCAGCAGCTCAGACAGGGGTGGGCCCTACGAGCAGTACTTC.

The J gene is TRBJ2-7, the V gene TRBV19; the D gene is possibly TRBD1 (6 bases). Germline V gene sequence: CDR1 LNHDA, CDR2 SQIVND (reference sequence). Trimming stripped 9 bases from V and 3 bases from J, with 12 bases between. The CDR3 spans 12 residues. The DNA for the CDR3 is TGTGCCAGCCAAGACAGGAGCTACGAGCAGTACTTC. It yields the protein CASQDRSYEQYF.

This clone was counted once. The chain employs TRBV9 and TRBJ2-1; D gene ambiguous. Germline V lookup: CDR1 SGDLS, CDR2 YYNGEE. V was clipped by 4 bases and J by 7 bases, with 9 bases between them. This CDR3 has 12 amino acids. DNA for the CDR3: TGTGCCAGCAGCTTACAGTGGAATGAGCAGTTCTTC. Amino acids: CASSLQWNEQFF.

The chain recombines TRBV6-4 with TRBJ1-2, with D unresolved. The V gene lost 5 bases and the J gene lost 2 bases, with 9 bases spanning the gap. The germline gives CDR1 MRHNA, CDR2 SNTAGT. The CDR3 is 13 residues long. CDR3 nucleotides: TGTGCCAGCAGTCCAGAGCTGAACTATGGCTACACCTTC. Encoded protein: CASSPELNYGYTF.

V gene TRBV7-2 combines with J gene TRBJ1-6, with TRBD1 identical over 7 bases. CDR1 is SGHTA and CDR2 is FQGNSA in the germline V gene. This CDR3 contains 17 residues. The trim removed 5 bases at V and 4 bases at J, leaving 11 bases unmatched. CDR3 residues: CASSPGGPEAYNSPLHF. DNA of the CDR3: TGTGCCAGCAGCCCAGGGGGGCCAGAAGCTTATAATTCACCCCTCCACTTT.

CDR3 amino acids: CASSKGNREENTEAFF. CDR3 nucleotides: TGCGCCAGCAGCAAGGGGAACAGGGAGGAGAACACTGAAGCTTTCTTT. The rearrangement links TRBV5-1 to TRBJ1-1; possible D gene TRBD1, 6 bases. The CDR3 spans 16 residues. V lost 4 bases and J lost 1, with 17 bases in between. Germline V gene sequence: CDR1 SGHRS, CDR2 YFSETQ. The full variable domain, completed using reference TRBV5-1 and TRBJ1-1, is KAGVTQTPRYLIKTRGQQVTLSCSPISGHRSVSWYQQTPGQGLQFLFEYFSETQRNKGNFPGRFSGRQFSNSRSEMNVSTLELGDSALYLCASSKGNREENTEAFFGQGTRLTVV.

The chain recombines TRBV7-9 with TRBJ2-3; TRBD2 agrees at 9 bases. The V segment lost 5 bases and the J segment 2 bases; nucleotides outside the gene matches: 5. The CDR3 is 15 residues long. Germline CDR1 reads SEHNR; CDR2 reads FQNEAQ (reference sequence). CDR3 amino acids: CASSRASGNTDTQYF. The CDR3 DNA follows: TGTGCCAGCAGCAGGGCTAGCGGGAACACAGATACGCAGTATTTT.

The gene calls are TRBV7-2 and TRBJ1-1; tentative D call: TRBD1 (5 bases). V was shortened by 5 bases and J by 2 bases, with 12 bases between the two germline ends. CDR1 is SGHTA and CDR2 is FQGNSA in the germline V gene. The CDR3 extends over 14 amino acids. CDR3 sequence (DNA): TGTGCCAGCAGCCACGGGGGGTATAACACTGAAGCTTTCTTT. Amino acid sequence: CASSHGGYNTEAFF.

The chain uses TRBV5-6 and TRBJ1-1, with unresolved D. V was pared by 1 base and J by 0 bases, with 10 bases between. The CDR3 has 15 amino acids. Germline V CDR1 and CDR2: SGHDT, YYEEEE. CDR3 protein: CASSLNRFMNTEAFF. The CDR3 DNA reads as TGTGCCAGCAGCTTGAACAGATTCATGAACACTGAAGCTTTCTTT.

The chain carries TRBV9 and TRBJ2-5; no firm D call. Germline CDR1 reads SGDLS; CDR2 reads YYNGEE. The ends were cut back, 0 bases at V and 1 base at J, with 4 bases in the middle. This CDR3 region has 13 residues. CDR3 loop: CASSVGRQETQYF. Written as DNA, the CDR3 is TGTGCCAGCAGCGTAGGGCGCCAAGAGACCCAGTACTTC.

CDR3 coding DNA: TGCGCCAGCAGCTTGGGACAGTATAATTCACCCCTCCACTTT. Translating it yields CASSLGQYNSPLHF. V is TRBV5-1 and J is TRBJ1-6, with a weak D call TRBD1 (5 bases). CDR1 and CDR2 from the germline V gene are SGHRS and YFSETQ. With 0 bases removed from V and 4 bases from J, the gap between germline ends came to 5 bases. CDR3 length: 14 amino acids.

The genes are TRBV7-8 and TRBJ1-6; 8 bases agree with TRBD1. The CDR3 sequence is 16 residues long. Trimming cost V 5 bases and J 7 bases; bases outside gene matches: 10. Looked up from germline, CDR1 is SGHVS and CDR2 is FQNEAQ. The CDR3: CASSTLSGTGNSPLHF. The CDR3 DNA follows: TGTGCCAGCAGCACACTCAGCGGGACAGGAAATTCACCCCTCCACTTT.

This clone was seen a handful of times. This chain uses TRBV19 with TRBJ1-5, with D possibly matching TRBD1 (5 bases). The CDR3 extends over 13 amino acids. V dropped 7 bases and J dropped 6 bases, with 13 bases sitting between them. Germline assignment: CDR1 LNHDA and CDR2 SQIVND (reference sequence). The CDR3 sequence is CASTGVASQPQHF. In DNA, the CDR3 is TGTGCCAGTACGGGGGTAGCTAGTCAGCCCCAGCATTTT.

Here the CDR3 reads CASSPDTGELFF. The DNA of the CDR3 is TGTGCCAGCAGCCCCGACACCGGGGAGCTGTTTTTT. This chain links TRBV7-3 with TRBJ2-2; no clear D. The V gene's germline CDR1 is SGHTA and CDR2 FQGTGA. V was cut by 5 bases and J by 3 bases, with 4 bases left in between. The CDR3 length is 12 residues.

V gene TRBV3-1 (or the pseudogene TRBV3-2) combines with J gene TRBJ2-1; D not resolved. CDR3 size: 12 residues. The germline CDR1 and CDR2 sequences are LGHDT and YNNKEL (reference sequence). Trimming removed 4 bases at V and 7 bases at J, with 8 bases between. The CDR3 sequence is CASSPGYNEQFF. CDR3 DNA sequence: TGTGCCAGCAGCCCCGGATATAATGAGCAGTTCTTC.

The genes are TRBV30 and TRBJ2-7; 11 bases are a match to TRBD2. The CDR3 has 13 residues. V lost 3 bases and J lost 3; bases outside the gene matches: 1. Germline V gene lookup returns CDR1 GTSNPN and CDR2 SVGIG (reference sequence). CDR3 nucleotide sequence: TGTGCCTGGAGGACTAGCGGGGACTACGAGCAGTACTTC. Translated: CAWRTSGDYEQYF.

The rearrangement joins TRBV5-1 to TRBJ1-4, with a possible D match to TRBD1 (5 bases). Germline CDR1 SGHRS, CDR2 YFSETQ. V lost 4 bases, J lost 7 bases, and 20 bases lay in between. This CDR3 has 16 residues. The CDR3 coding sequence is TGCGCCAGCAGCAGGGGACCTTCCCGGTGGGGTGAAAAACTGTTTTTT. Encoded protein: CASSRGPSRWGEKLFF.

The genes are TRBV5-1 and TRBJ2-7, with 8 bases fitting TRBD1. The CDR3 extends over 15 amino acids. The V and J ends lost 1 base and 1 base, in that order; junction bases with no gene match: 4. CDR1 is SGHRS, CDR2 YFSETQ, per germline. This CDR3 is CASSLTGQESYEQYF. As DNA, the CDR3 is TGCGCCAGCAGCTTGACGGGACAGGAGTCCTACGAGCAGTACTTC.

For the CDR3, the DNA is TGTGCCAGCAGCAACTCACTAGATCAGCCCCAGCATTTT. Translation: CASSNSLDQPQHF. The J gene is TRBJ1-5, the V gene TRBV7-2; D is uncertain. CDR3 length equals 13 residues. V was clipped by 5 bases and J by 5 bases, with 10 bases between them. CDR1 and CDR2 (germline): SGHTA, FQGNSA.

The V call is TRBV3-1 (or the pseudogene TRBV3-2), the J call TRBJ2-3; D is ambiguous. Per germline, CDR1 LGHDT and CDR2 YNNKEL (reference sequence). The V end lost 4 bases, the J end lost 3 bases, and 8 bases lay between the germline ends. This CDR3 has 13 amino acids. This chain's CDR3 is CASSRLNTDTQYF. The CDR3 bases are TGTGCCAGCAGCCGGCTAAATACAGATACGCAGTATTTT.

The chain recombines TRBV20-1 with TRBJ2-7, with a weak D call TRBD2 (5 bases). The CDR3 runs to 14 residues. V was pared by 3 bases and J by 4 bases, with 16 bases between. Germline CDR1 and CDR2: DFQATT and SNEGSKA (reference sequence). The CDR3 here is CSASLAVGQYEQYF. The CDR3 DNA follows: TGCAGTGCTAGTCTAGCAGTCGGGCAATACGAGCAGTACTTC.

The chain has TRBV2 and TRBJ2-5; 10 nucleotides align to TRBD2. The CDR3 is made up of 17 amino acids. Germline V CDR1 and CDR2: SNHLY, FYNNEI. V was clipped by 1 base and J by 2 bases; unmatched bases: 7. The CDR3 loop reads CASSEGPSGSLQETQYF. In nucleotides, the CDR3 is TGTGCCAGCAGTGAAGGTCCTAGCGGGAGTTTACAAGAGACCCAGTACTTC.

The chain uses TRBV2 and TRBJ2-3; the match to TRBD2 covers 10 bases. The CDR3 extends over 15 amino acids. After removal of 7 bases from V and 2 bases from J, the junction contained 6 bases not matched to a gene. Germline V gene data show CDR1 as SNHLY and CDR2 as FYNNEI. The DNA of the CDR3 is TGTGCCAGCACGAGAGCGGGAGGGACCACAGATACGCAGTATTTT. It codes for CASTRAGGTTDTQYF.

The V call is TRBV12-3 or TRBV12-4, the J call TRBJ2-1; D is uncertain. The CDR3 totals 13 residues. The V gene lost 8 bases and the J gene lost 4 bases, with 12 bases spanning the gap. CDR3 residues: CASVPPNYNEQFF. CDR3 nucleotide sequence: TGTGCCAGCGTGCCTCCCAATTACAATGAGCAGTTCTTC.

V is TRBV11-3 and J is TRBJ1-1, with D unclear. Germline V CDR1 and CDR2: SGHNT, YENEEA. This CDR3 contains 13 residues. V lost 2 bases and J lost 1, with 5 bases in between. CDR3 loop: CASSLQQNTEAFF. CDR3 coding DNA: TGTGCCAGCAGCTTACAGCAGAACACTGAAGCTTTCTTT.

This rearrangement joins TRBV4-2 to TRBJ2-7, with TRBD2 matching over 8 bases. Trimming removed 5 bases from V and 4 bases from J; junction bases left unmatched: 19. The CDR3 sequence is 18 residues long. Germline CDR1 is LGHNA and CDR2 is YNFKEQ. CDR3 loop: CASSSYLTLAGSTYEQYF. In DNA, the CDR3 is TGTGCCAGCAGCTCGTATCTGACCTTAGCGGGAAGTACGTACGAGCAGTACTTC.